This T cell receptor beta chain is from a study of neoadjuvant nivolumab and ipilimumab in lung cancer. This CDR3 has 15 residues. CDR1 is SGHVS and CDR2 is FNYEAQ in the germline V gene. Trimming removed 5 bases from V and 4 bases from J; junction bases left unmatched: 8. Repertoires were generated with immunoSEQ multiplex PCR, while TCRdb's copy carries only in-frame clones and drops some. This sample carries about 18,000 clones, more than 75% of them seen once, and the ten largest clones take more than 2%. The source material was peripheral blood, sampled before neoadjuvant nivolumab, alone or with ipilimumab. The V and J genes are TRBV7-6 and TRBJ2-3, with 8 nucleotides matching TRBD2. This clonotype was sampled from an adult with non-small cell lung cancer. CDR3 region: CASSPQAGVADTQYF. The CDR3, as DNA: TGTGCCAGCAGCCCCCAAGCGGGAGTGGCAGATACGCAGTATTTT.